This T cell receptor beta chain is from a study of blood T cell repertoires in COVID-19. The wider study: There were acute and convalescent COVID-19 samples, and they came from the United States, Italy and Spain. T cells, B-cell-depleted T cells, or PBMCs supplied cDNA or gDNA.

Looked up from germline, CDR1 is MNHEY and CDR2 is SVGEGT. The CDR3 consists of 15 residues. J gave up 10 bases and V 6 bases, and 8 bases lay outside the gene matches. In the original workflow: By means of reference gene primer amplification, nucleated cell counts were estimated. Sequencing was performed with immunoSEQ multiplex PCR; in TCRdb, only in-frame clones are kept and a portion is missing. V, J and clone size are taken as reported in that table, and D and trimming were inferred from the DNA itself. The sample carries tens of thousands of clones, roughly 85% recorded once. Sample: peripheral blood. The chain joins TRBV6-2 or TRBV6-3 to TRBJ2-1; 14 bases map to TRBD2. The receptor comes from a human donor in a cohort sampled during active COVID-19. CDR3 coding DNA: TGTGCCAGCAGCCGGGGGACTAGCGGGGGCCCGGAGCAGTTCTTC. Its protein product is CASSRGTSGGPEQFF.